Sequencing of this T cell receptor (beta chain) was carried out in a study of post-analysis software for immune sequencing data. This clonotype occurred many times. Its matching antigen is unknown. TCR beta libraries were prepared from cDNA with unique molecular identifiers. Each CDR3 protein is one row after TCRdb ran MiXCR on the PCR reads. The data show about 200,000 distinct CDR3 sequences, 29% seen once. General study points: Controls had lower frequencies than patients of 4 or 5 TRBV segments, which included TRBV5-6, TRBV5-1 and TRBV20-1.

The germline V gene has CDR1 SGHRS and CDR2 YFSETQ. V shed 0 bases, J shed 4 bases, and the junction held 1 base outside the gene matches. This CDR3 has 14 residues. The specimen sequenced was blood. The TCR comes from a girl aged 2-17 years with multiple sclerosis. The chain recombines TRBV5-1 with TRBJ2-5; TRBD2 agrees at 9 bases. The CDR3 DNA reads as TGCGCCAGCAGCTTGGCTAGCGGGGTAGAGACCCAGTACTTC. Protein sequence: CASSLASGVETQYF.